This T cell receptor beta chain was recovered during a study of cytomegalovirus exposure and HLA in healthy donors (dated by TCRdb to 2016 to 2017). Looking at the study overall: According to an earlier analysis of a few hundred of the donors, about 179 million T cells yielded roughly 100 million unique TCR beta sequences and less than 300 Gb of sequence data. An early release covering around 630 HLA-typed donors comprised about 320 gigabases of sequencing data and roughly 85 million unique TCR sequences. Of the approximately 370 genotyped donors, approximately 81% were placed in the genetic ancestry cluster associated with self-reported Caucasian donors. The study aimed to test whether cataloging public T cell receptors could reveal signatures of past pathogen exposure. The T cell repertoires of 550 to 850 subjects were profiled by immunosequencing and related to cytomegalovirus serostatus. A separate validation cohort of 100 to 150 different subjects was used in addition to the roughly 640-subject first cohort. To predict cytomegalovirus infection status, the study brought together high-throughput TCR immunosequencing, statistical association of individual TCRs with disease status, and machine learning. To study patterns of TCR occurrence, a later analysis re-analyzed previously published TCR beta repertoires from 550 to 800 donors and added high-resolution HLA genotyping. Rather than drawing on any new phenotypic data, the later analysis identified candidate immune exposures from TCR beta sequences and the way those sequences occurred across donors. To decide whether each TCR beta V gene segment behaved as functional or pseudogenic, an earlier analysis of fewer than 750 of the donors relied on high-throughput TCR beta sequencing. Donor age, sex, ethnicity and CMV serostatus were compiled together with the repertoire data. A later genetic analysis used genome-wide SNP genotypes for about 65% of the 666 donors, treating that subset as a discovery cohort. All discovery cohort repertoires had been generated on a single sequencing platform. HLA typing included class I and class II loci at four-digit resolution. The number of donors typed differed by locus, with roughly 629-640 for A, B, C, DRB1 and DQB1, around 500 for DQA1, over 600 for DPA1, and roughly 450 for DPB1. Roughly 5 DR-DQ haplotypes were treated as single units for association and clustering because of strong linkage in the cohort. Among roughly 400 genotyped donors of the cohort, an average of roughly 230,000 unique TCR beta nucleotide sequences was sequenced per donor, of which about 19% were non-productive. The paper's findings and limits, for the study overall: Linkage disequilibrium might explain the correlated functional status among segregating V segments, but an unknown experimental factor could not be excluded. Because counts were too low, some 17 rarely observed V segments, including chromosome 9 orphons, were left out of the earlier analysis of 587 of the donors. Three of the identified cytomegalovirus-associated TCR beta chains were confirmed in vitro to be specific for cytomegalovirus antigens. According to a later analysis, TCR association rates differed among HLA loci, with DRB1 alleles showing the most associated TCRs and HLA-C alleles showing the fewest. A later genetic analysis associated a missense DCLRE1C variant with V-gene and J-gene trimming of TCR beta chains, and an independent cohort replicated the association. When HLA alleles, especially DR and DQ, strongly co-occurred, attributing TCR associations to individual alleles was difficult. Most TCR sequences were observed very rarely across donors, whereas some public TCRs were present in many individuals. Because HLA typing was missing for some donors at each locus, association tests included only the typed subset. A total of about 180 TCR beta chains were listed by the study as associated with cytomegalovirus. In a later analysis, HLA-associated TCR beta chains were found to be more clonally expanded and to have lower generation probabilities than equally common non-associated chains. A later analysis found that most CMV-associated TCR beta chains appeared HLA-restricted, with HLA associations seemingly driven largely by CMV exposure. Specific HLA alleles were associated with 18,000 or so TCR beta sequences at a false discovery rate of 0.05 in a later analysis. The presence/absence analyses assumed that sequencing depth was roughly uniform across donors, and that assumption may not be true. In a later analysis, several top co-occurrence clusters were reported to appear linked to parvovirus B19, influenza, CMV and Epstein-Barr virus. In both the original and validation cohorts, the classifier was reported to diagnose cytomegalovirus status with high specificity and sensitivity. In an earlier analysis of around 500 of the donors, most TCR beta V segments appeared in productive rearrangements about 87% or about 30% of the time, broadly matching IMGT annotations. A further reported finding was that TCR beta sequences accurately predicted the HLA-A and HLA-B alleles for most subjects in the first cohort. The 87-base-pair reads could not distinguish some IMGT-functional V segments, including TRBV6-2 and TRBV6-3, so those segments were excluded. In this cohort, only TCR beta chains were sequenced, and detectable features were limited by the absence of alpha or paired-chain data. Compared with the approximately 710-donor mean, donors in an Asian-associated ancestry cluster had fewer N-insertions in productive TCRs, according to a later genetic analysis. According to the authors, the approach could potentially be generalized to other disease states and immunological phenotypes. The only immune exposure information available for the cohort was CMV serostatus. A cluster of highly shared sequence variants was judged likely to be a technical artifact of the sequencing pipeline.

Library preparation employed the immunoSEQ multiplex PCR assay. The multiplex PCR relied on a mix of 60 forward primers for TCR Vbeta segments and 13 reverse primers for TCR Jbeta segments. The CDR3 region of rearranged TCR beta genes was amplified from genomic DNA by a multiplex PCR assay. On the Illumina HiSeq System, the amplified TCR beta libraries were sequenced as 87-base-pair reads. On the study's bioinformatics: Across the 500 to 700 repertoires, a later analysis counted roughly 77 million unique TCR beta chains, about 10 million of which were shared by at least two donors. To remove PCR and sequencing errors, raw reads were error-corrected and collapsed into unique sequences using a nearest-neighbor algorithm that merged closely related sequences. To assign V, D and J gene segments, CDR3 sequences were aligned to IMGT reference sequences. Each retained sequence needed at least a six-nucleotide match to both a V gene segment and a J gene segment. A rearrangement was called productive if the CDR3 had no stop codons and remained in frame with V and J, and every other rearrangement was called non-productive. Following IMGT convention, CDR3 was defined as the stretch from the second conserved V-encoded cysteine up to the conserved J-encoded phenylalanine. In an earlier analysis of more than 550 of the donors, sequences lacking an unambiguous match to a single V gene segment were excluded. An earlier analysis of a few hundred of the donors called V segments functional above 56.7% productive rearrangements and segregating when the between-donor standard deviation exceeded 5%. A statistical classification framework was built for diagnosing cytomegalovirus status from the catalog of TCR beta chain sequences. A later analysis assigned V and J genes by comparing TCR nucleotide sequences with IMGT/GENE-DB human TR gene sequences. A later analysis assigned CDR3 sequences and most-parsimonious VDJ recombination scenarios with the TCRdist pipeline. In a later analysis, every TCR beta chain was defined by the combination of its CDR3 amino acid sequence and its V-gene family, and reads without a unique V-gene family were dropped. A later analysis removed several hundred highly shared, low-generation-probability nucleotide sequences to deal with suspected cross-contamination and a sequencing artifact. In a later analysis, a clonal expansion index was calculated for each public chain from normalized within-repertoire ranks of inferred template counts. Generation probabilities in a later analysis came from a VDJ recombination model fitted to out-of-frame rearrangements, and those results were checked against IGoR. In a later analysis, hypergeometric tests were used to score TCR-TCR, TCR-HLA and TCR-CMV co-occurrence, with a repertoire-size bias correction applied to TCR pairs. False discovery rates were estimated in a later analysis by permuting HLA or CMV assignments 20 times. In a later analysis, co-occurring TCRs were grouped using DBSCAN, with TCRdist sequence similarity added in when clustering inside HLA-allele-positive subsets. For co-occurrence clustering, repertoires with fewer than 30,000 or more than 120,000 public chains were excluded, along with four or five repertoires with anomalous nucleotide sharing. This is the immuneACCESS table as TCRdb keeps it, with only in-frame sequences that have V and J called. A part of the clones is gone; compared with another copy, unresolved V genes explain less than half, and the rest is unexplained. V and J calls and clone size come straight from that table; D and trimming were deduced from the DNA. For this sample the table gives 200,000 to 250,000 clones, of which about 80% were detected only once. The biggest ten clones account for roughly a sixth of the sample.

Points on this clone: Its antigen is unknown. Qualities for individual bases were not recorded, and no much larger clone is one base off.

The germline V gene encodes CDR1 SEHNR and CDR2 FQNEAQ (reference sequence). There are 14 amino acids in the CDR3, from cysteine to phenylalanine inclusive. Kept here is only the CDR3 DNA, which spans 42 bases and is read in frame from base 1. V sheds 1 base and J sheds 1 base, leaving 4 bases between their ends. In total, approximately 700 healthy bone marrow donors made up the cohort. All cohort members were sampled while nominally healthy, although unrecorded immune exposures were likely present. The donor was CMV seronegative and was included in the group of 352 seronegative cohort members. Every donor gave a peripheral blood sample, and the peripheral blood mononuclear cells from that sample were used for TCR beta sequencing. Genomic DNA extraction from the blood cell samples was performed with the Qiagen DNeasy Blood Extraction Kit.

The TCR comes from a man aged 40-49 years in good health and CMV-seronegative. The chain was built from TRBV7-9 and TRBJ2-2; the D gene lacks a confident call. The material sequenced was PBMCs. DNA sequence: TGTGCCAGCAGCTTAGGACAGAACACCGGGGAGCTGTTTTTT. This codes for CASSLGQNTGELFF.